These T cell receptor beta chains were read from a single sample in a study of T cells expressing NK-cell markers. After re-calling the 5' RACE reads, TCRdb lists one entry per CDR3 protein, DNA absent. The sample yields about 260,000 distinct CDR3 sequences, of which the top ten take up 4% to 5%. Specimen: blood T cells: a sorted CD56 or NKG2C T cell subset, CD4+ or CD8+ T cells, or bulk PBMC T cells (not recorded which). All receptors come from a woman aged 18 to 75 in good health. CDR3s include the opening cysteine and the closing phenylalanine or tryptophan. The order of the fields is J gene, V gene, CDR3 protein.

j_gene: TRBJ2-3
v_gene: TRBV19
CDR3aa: CASSIGPDSSTDTQYF

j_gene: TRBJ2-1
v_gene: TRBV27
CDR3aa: CASSGSSSYNEQFF

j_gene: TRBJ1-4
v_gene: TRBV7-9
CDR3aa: CASSSPPGQGNEKLFF

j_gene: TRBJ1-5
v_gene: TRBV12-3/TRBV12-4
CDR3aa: CASNRQGNQPQHF

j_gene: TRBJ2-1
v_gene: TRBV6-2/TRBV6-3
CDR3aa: CASKSPLSSYNEQFF

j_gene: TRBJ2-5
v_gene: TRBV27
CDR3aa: CASSLSRRAGVLETQYF

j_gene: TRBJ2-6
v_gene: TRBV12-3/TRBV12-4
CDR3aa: CASSRDSGANVLTF

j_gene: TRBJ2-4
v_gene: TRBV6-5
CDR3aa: CASSYSRQGRGNIQYF

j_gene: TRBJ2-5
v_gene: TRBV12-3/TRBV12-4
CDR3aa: CASSPRTGNQETQYF

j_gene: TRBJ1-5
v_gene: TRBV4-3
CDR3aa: CASSQDDRYQPQHF

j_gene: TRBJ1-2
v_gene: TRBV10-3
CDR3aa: CAIGGQGHYGYTF

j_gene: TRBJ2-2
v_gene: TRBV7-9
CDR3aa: CASSFSGQNTGELFF

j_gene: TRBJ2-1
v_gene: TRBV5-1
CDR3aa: CASSKPGLREQFF

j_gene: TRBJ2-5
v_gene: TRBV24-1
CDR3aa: CATSPGVGETQYF

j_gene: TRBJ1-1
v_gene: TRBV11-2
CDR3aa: CASRTTWGGTEAFF

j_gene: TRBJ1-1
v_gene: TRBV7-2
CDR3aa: CASSLRQGLRTEAFF

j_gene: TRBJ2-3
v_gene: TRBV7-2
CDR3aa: CASSLGQGGDTQYF

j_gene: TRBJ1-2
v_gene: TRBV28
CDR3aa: CASSYKQGNYGYTF

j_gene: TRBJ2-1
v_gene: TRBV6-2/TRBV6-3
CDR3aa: CASSYSTSGSFEQFF

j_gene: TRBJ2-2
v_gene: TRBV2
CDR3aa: CASRRDSNGELFF

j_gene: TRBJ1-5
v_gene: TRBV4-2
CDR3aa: CASSQDRAVRNQPQHF

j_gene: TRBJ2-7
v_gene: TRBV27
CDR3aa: CASSLSPGGAYEQYF

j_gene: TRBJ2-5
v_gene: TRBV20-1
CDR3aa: CSASGFGTSGRIQETQYF

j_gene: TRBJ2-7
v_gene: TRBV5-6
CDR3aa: CASSLRTIAYVSYEQYF

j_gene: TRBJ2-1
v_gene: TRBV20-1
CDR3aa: CSAREGVEQFF

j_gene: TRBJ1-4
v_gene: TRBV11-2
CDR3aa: CASSPHGRVSVATNEKLFF

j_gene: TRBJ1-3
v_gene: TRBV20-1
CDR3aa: CSALGLAGNTIYF

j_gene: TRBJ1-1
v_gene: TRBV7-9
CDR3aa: CASRSGTGNTEAFF

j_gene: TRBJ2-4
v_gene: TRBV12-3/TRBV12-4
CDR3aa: CASSLGQGGHIQYF

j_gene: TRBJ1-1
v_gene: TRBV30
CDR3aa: CAWSLMNTEAFF

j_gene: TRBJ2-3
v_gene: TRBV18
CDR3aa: CASSPSLTSGGTDTQYF

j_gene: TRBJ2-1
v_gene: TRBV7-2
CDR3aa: CASSLSGGVSYNEQFF

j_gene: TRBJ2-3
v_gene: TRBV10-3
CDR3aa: CAISETLGALFLTDTQYF

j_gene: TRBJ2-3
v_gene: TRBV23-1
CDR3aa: CASSQSGGDSTDTQYF

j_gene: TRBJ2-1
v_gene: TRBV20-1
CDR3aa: CSARGDGTSGRSLGNEQFF

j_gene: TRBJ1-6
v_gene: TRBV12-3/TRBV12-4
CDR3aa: CASSGTGWSSPLHF